Listed here are 14 T cell receptor beta chains from one sample, sequenced in a study of CD4 T cells in relation to SARS-CoV-2 and coronaviruses. Antigens for these TCRs are unknown. The repertoire was sequenced with immunoSEQ multiplex PCR; TCRdb's copy has only in-frame clones and lacks some. The sample lists about 28,000 clones, 76% seen once, with 14% to 15% in the top ten. CD4+ T cells from unexposed donors were obtained before the COVID-19 pandemic (2011-2018). Isolation of CD4+ T cells took place after about eleven days in culture. Sequencing used CD4+ T cells from PBMCs, cultured in vitro. These receptors originate from a human donor in good health.

The gene calls are TRBV4-3 and TRBJ2-7; TRBD2 agrees at 8 bases. Germline-derived CDR1 and CDR2 are LGHNA and YSLEER. V shed 2 bases and J 6 bases; nucleotides not matched to a gene: 9. The CDR3 is made up of 15 amino acids. The CDR3 sequence is CASSQNSGAVGEQYF. CDR3 nucleotide sequence: TGCGCCAGCAGCCAAAATAGCGGGGCAGTCGGCGAGCAGTACTTC.

The gene calls are TRBV5-1 and TRBJ2-5, with 9 bases fitting TRBD2. V lost 0 bases to trimming and J lost 5 bases; unmatched junction nucleotides: 11. The CDR3 runs 17 residues. Germline CDR1 SGHRS, CDR2 YFSETQ. This chain's CDR3 is CASSLVFSVAGGETQYF. The DNA of the CDR3 is TGCGCCAGCAGCTTGGTATTCTCGGTCGCGGGGGGGGAGACCCAGTACTTC.

The J gene is TRBJ1-4, the V gene TRBV27; possibly TRBD1 for D (6 bases). CDR3 length: 13 residues. Germline CDR1 MNHEY, CDR2 SMNVEV (reference sequence). The V end was cut by 4 bases, the J end by 10 bases, with 13 bases between. This CDR3 reads CASSWGGGGKLFF. The CDR3 region has the DNA TGTGCCAGCAGTTGGGGGGGCGGGGGAAAACTGTTTTTT.

This clone showed up just a few times. The chain couples TRBV5-6 to TRBJ2-2, with D unclear. V was clipped by 0 bases and J by 4 bases, with 10 bases between them. The CDR3 contains 15 residues. Germline values: CDR1 SGHDT, CDR2 YYEEEE. In DNA, the CDR3 is TGTGCCAGCAGCTTGGGCCGTCGGAGCACCGGGGAGCTGTTTTTT. The encoded protein is CASSLGRRSTGELFF.

The V gene is TRBV7-2, the J gene TRBJ2-3; 8 nucleotides agree with TRBD2. With V trimmed by 5 bases and J by 4 bases, 11 bases remained unmatched. The CDR3 covers 16 residues. In germline, CDR1 is SGHTA, CDR2 FQGNSA. CDR3 sequence (DNA): TGTGCCAGCAGCCCCCCTGGCGGGGGGAGGGCAGATACGCAGTATTTT. It specifies CASSPPGGGRADTQYF. The full variable domain, rest sourced from reference TRBV7-2 and TRBJ2-3, is GAGVSQSPSNKVTEKGKDVELRCDPISGHTALYWYRQSLGQGLEFLIYFQGNSAPDKSGLPSDRFSAERTGGSVSTLTIQRTQQEDSAVYLCASSPPGGGRADTQYFGPGTRLTVL.

The table lists this clone with a few counts. V and J are TRBV9 and TRBJ2-1; the D is unclear. The V and J ends lost 3 bases and 8 bases respectively, with 9 bases between them. The CDR3 is 12 amino acids. From germline, CDR1 is SGDLS and CDR2 YYNGEE. In DNA form, the CDR3 reads TGTGCCAGCAGCGCGGGCCAATATGAGCAGTTCTTC. This codes for CASSAGQYEQFF.

This sequence joins TRBV2 and TRBJ2-1; TRBD2 aligns across 7 bases. This CDR3 has 15 amino acids. V lost 4 bases and J lost 8; bases outside the gene matches: 11. Germline CDR1 SNHLY, CDR2 FYNNEI. The CDR3 sequence: CASSGRRERSDEQFF. The CDR3 nucleotides are TGTGCCAGCAGTGGGAGGCGGGAGAGGAGCGATGAGCAGTTCTTC.

This clone was observed a handful of times. The V call is TRBV18, the J call TRBJ2-5; D is unclear. This CDR3 is built from 11 residues. V lost 2 bases, J lost 5 bases, and 3 bases lay in between. Germline V CDR1 and CDR2: KGHSH, LQKENI. CDR3 nucleotides: TGTGCCAGCTCACCAATGGAGACCCAGTACTTC. It is translated as CASSPMETQYF.

The V and J genes are TRBV5-1 and TRBJ2-3, with 11 bases matching TRBD2. This CDR3 is built from 20 residues. V lost 0 bases, J lost 2 bases, and 14 bases stayed unmatched. Germline V gene data show CDR1 as SGHRS and CDR2 as YFSETQ. Here the CDR3 reads CASSLGLGNPLAGATDTQYF. CDR3 nucleotide sequence: TGCGCCAGCAGCTTGGGGTTGGGGAATCCACTAGCGGGGGCCACAGATACGCAGTATTTT.

The chain recombines TRBV7-2 with TRBJ1-1, with 9 positions matching TRBD1. V trimming: 5 bases; J trimming: 4 bases; junction bases outside the gene matches: 2. This CDR3 has 13 residues. Germline CDR1 SGHTA, CDR2 FQGNSA. CDR3 sequence (DNA): TGTGCCAGCAGCACACAGGGGGCCACTGAAGCTTTCTTT. This gives the protein CASSTQGATEAFF.

The chain is built from TRBV18 and TRBJ1-1, with D possibly being TRBD1 (5 bases). The length of the CDR3 is 13 residues. Germline CDR1 is KGHSH and CDR2 is LQKENI. Trimming pared 6 bases from V and 5 bases from J, leaving 13 bases between. DNA for the CDR3: TGTGCCAGCTCGCCCACGGGGGGTACTGAAGCTTTCTTT. It translates to CASSPTGGTEAFF.

The chain recombines TRBV19 with TRBJ2-3, with D maybe TRBD2 (7 bases). From germline, CDR1 is LNHDA and CDR2 SQIVND (reference sequence). The V end was cut by 4 bases, the J end by 3 bases, with 14 bases between. CDR3 length equals 15 residues. CDR3 loop: CASSTPRGGTDTQYF. The CDR3 DNA sequence: TGTGCCAGTAGTACCCCCAGGGGAGGGACAGATACGCAGTATTTT.

This clone appeared once. This chain uses TRBV18 with TRBJ1-2; D gene unclear. The CDR3 extends over 16 amino acids. V gave up 0 bases and J gave up 1 base, with 12 bases separating them. Germline-derived CDR1 and CDR2 are KGHSH and LQKENI. The CDR3 nucleotides read TGTGCCAGCTCACCACCCCAGACCGCCTTTAACTATGGCTACACCTTC. This translates into CASSPPQTAFNYGYTF.

This chain joins TRBV7-9 and TRBJ1-3; D call uncertain. V lost 2 bases and J 2 bases, leaving 7 bases between the germline ends. The CDR3 is made up of 14 amino acids. CDR1 is SEHNR and CDR2 is FQNEAQ in the germline V gene (reference sequence). CDR3 region: CASSLSTTGNTIYF. The CDR3 region has the DNA TGTGCCAGCAGCTTAAGTACAACTGGAAACACCATATATTTT. Combining the CDR3 with reference TRBV7-9 and TRBJ1-3 gives the whole variable domain DTGVSQNPRHKITKRGQNVTFRCDPISEHNRLYWYRQTLGQGPEFLTYFQNEAQLEKSRLLSDRFSAERPKGSFSTLEIQRTEQGDSAMYLCASSLSTTGNTIYFGEGSWLTVV.